The entry below describes one T cell receptor beta chain. The PCR used 60 Vbeta and 13 Jbeta primers. The repertoire was sequenced with immunoSEQ multiplex PCR; TCRdb's copy has only in-frame clones and lacks some. Of about 240,000 clones listed, about 80% are singletons. This sample was included in a study of cytomegalovirus exposure and HLA in healthy donors. Germline-derived CDR1 and CDR2 are SNHLY and FYNNEI. This CDR3 comprises 14 residues. V shed 4 bases and J shed 3 bases, with 10 bases lying between them. The gene calls are TRBV2 and TRBJ2-4, with D tentatively TRBD1 (6 bases). Sequenced input: PBMCs. This TCR came from a woman aged 60-75 years in good health and CMV-seropositive. CDR3 bases: TGTGCCAGCAGTGGGGGGCAGGGCAAAAACATTCAGTACTTC. Its translation is CASSGGQGKNIQYF.